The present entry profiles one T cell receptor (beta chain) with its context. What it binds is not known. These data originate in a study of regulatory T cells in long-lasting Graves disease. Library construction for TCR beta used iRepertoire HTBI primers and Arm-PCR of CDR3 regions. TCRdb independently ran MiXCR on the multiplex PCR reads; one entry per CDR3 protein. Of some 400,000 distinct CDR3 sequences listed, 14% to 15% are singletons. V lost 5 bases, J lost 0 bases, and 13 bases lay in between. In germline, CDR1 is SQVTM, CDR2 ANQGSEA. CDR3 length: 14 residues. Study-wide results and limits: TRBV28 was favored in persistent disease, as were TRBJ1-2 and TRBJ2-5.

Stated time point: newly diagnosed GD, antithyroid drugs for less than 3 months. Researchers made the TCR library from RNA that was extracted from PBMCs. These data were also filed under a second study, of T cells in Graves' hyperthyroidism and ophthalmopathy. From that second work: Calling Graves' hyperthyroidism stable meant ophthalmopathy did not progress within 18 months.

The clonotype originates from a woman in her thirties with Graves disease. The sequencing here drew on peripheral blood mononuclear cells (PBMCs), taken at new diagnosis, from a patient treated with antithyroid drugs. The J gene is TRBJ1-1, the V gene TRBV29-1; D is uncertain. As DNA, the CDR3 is TGCAGCGTTCCGGAGGGCGGCCTGAACACTGAAGCTTTCTTT. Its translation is CSVPEGGLNTEAFF.